This TCR beta chain was recorded in a study of cytomegalovirus exposure and HLA in healthy donors. Primers: 60 Vbeta forward and 13 Jbeta reverse. Profiled with immunoSEQ multiplex PCR; TCRdb holds only in-frame clones, not every one. The sample data list 150,000 or so clones. Details on this clone: Its antigen remains unknown.

Study-wide points: Versus the 666-donor mean, an Asian-associated ancestry cluster reportedly showed fewer N-insertions in a later analysis. Analyses of presence/absence relied on an assumption of roughly uniform sequencing depth across donors.

This CDR3 is 12 amino acids long. V lost 1 base to trimming and J lost 7 bases; unmatched junction nucleotides: 1. Germline V gene lookup returns CDR1 GTSNPN and CDR2 SVGIG (reference sequence). Sequences were obtained from PBMCs. The clonotype comes from a man between 18 and 29 years old in good health and CMV-seronegative. The rearrangement joins TRBV30 to TRBJ1-5; 7 bases are a match to TRBD1. Written as DNA, the CDR3 is TGTGCCTGGAGTGCAGGGGGACAGCCCCAGCATTTT. This translates into CAWSAGGQPQHF.